Listed here are 28 T cell receptor beta chains from one sample, sequenced in a study of regulatory T cells in long-lasting Graves disease. TCR beta libraries were built with iRepertoire HTBI primers and Arm-PCR of CDR3 regions. TCRdb re-derived calls from the multiplex PCR reads in MiXCR, one entry per CDR3 protein. Here the sample spans hundreds of thousands of distinct CDR3 sequences, approximately 16% being singletons. Time point reported: newly diagnosed GD, antithyroid drugs for less than 3 months. PBMCs were the source of the RNA used for TCR sequencing. A further study also used this sample, focusing on T cells in Graves' hyperthyroidism and ophthalmopathy.

The source was peripheral blood mononuclear cells (PBMCs), collected at new diagnosis, from a patient treated with antithyroid drugs. The receptors here all came from a man in his late teens or twenties with Graves disease.

In this sample, this clonotype turned up a few times. The chain carries TRBV12-3 or TRBV12-4 and TRBJ1-3; D ambiguous. This CDR3 has 14 amino acids. V lost 3 bases to trimming and J lost 0 bases, with 6 bases between them. CDR3 sequence: CASSFSTSGNTIYF. The CDR3 DNA reads TGTGCCAGCAGTTTCTCCACCTCTGGAAACACCATATATTTT.

This clonotype was observed at least ten times. The chain links TRBV5-1 to TRBJ2-1, with 9 bases lining up with TRBD2. The CDR3 has 15 residues. V was clipped by 4 bases and J by 5 bases; unmatched bases: 7. CDR1 and CDR2 (germline): SGHRS, YFSETQ. The CDR3 loop is CASSQGGRGNNEQFF. The CDR3 DNA reads TGCGCCAGCAGCCAGGGCGGGAGGGGGAACAATGAGCAGTTCTTC.

This clonotype was detected ten times or more. CDR3 region: CASSTRTAGNTIYF. CDR3 nucleotide sequence: TGTGCCAGCAGCACTCGGACAGCTGGAAACACCATATATTTT. This rearrangement joins TRBV13 to TRBJ1-3, with TRBD1 as a possible D gene (6 bases). CDR3 length: 14 amino acids. Germline lookup yields CDR1 PRHDT and CDR2 FYEKMQ (reference sequence). V shed 5 bases and J shed 2 bases, with 10 bases lying between them.

This clonotype has a count of ten or more. The V call is TRBV3-1, the J call TRBJ2-3; D is unclear. The CDR3 runs to 12 residues. V shed 2 bases and J shed 5 bases, with 5 bases lying between them. In germline, CDR1 is LGHDT, CDR2 YNNKEL (reference sequence). For the CDR3, the DNA is TGTGCCAGCAGCCAATTAGGAGATACGCAGTATTTT. Residues: CASSQLGDTQYF.

This clonotype was detected many times. This chain joins TRBV5-1 and TRBJ2-5; no reliable D call. The ends were cut back, 5 bases at V and 5 bases at J, with 13 bases in the middle. Germline CDR1 is SGHRS and CDR2 is YFSETQ. The CDR3 extends over 13 amino acids. In DNA form, the CDR3 reads TGCGCCAGCAGTGGTAACATCTTGGAGACCCAGTACTTC. Its protein is CASSGNILETQYF.

There are many counts of this clonotype. The chain has TRBV7-9 and TRBJ2-5; 7 bases fit TRBD1. This CDR3 comprises 15 residues. J gave up 3 bases and V 2 bases, and 6 bases lay outside the gene matches. Germline V gene sequence: CDR1 SEHNR, CDR2 FQNEAQ (reference sequence). The CDR3 reads CASSLRGTAEETQYF. The CDR3, as DNA: TGTGCCAGCAGCTTACGAGGGACAGCCGAAGAGACCCAGTACTTC. The full variable domain, completed using reference TRBV7-9 and TRBJ2-5, is DTGVSQNPRHKITKRGQNVTFRCDPISEHNRLYWYRQTLGQGPEFLTYFQNEAQLEKSRLLSDRFSAERPKGSFSTLEIQRTEQGDSAMYLCASSLRGTAEETQYFGPGTRLLVL.

This clonotype was seen at least ten times. The chain links TRBV27 to TRBJ2-5, with 13 positions matching TRBD2. The CDR3 is 15 amino acids. Germline trimming cut 5 bases from V and 5 bases from J; bases unmatched to any gene: 5. Looked up from germline, CDR1 is MNHEY and CDR2 is SMNVEV (reference sequence). This chain's CDR3 is CASSPLLAGGETQYF. The CDR3 DNA sequence: TGTGCCAGCAGTCCCCTACTAGCGGGAGGGGAGACCCAGTACTTC.

This clonotype was counted many times. This rearrangement joins TRBV30 to TRBJ2-7, with D possibly matching TRBD2 (6 bases). Trimming removed 0 bases from V and 0 bases from J, with 15 bases in between. This CDR3 has 16 residues. Germline CDR1 is GTSNPN and CDR2 is SVGIG (reference sequence). The DNA for the CDR3 is TGTGCCTGGAGTGTACTACAACTGACTAGCTCCTACGAGCAGTACTTC. The encoded protein is CAWSVLQLTSSYEQYF.

This rearrangement joins TRBV6-1 to TRBJ1-6; weak D call: TRBD1 (6 bases). The CDR3 runs 13 residues. The germline V gene encodes CDR1 MNHNS and CDR2 SASEGT. V dropped 7 bases and J dropped 5 bases, with 9 bases sitting between them. CDR3 sequence reads: CASIRTDNSPLHF. CDR3 nucleotide sequence: TGTGCCAGCATCAGGACAGATAATTCACCCCTCCACTTT.

This clonotype was observed many times. The V gene is TRBV28, the J gene TRBJ1-1; D gene unclear. V shed 5 bases and J shed 5 bases, with 12 bases lying between them. There are 13 residues in the CDR3. The V gene's germline CDR1 is MDHEN and CDR2 SYDVKM. The CDR3: CASSPGLSTEAFF. The CDR3 nucleotides read TGTGCCAGCAGTCCCGGTCTTTCAACTGAAGCTTTCTTT.

A few counts support this clonotype. The CDR3 region has the DNA TGTGCCAGTCTAAACCAAGGACAGGGGAGTCGTGAAAAACTGTTTTTT. It is translated as CASLNQGQGSREKLFF. This chain joins TRBV28 and TRBJ1-4; 9 bases map to TRBD1. The germline gives CDR1 MDHEN, CDR2 SYDVKM. The V gene end was trimmed by 9 bases and the J gene end by 7 bases; junction bases not matched to a gene: 15. This CDR3 is built from 16 residues.

The chain is built from TRBV19 and TRBJ2-7, with TRBD1 identical over 8 bases. V gave up 0 bases and J gave up 0 bases; unmatched junction bases: 7. The CDR3 loop spans 17 amino acids. The germline V gene has CDR1 LNHDA and CDR2 SQIVND (reference sequence). In DNA, the CDR3 is TGTGCCAGTAGTATAGATCTAAGGACAGGGATCTCCTACGAGCAGTACTTC. This encodes CASSIDLRTGISYEQYF.

This sequence joins TRBV12-3 or TRBV12-4 and TRBJ2-1; 7 nucleotides agree with TRBD2. With 6 bases clipped from V and 4 bases from J, the junction kept 3 bases outside the gene matches. The CDR3 extends over 13 amino acids. The CDR3 bases are TGTGCCAGCAGGGGGGGGGGATACAATGAGCAGTTCTTC. Its translation: CASRGGGYNEQFF.

For this clonotype: Mismatch with germline at one junction end may stem from a read error. The chain joins TRBV3-1 to TRBJ1-1; TRBD1 might be the D (5 bases). The CDR3 loop spans 13 amino acids. Germline V gene lookup returns CDR1 LGHDT and CDR2 YNNKEL (reference sequence). The CDR3 bases are TGTGCCAGCAGCCAAGTAGTGGACACCGAAGCTTTCTTT. It yields the protein CASSQVVDTEAFF. The variable domain in full, with the rest retrieved from reference TRBV3-1 and TRBJ1-1, is DTAVSQTPKYLVTQMGNDKSIKCEQNLGHDTMYWYKQDSKKFLKIMFSYNNKELIINETVPNRFSPKSPDKAHLNLHINSLELGDSAVYFCASSQVVDTEAFFGQGTRLTVV.

This clonotype turned up a few times. This may arise from a read error, as a much more abundant clone is one base away. The chain recombines TRBV12-3 or TRBV12-4 with TRBJ2-1; a weak D match, TRBD2 (8 bases). The length of the CDR3 is 17 residues. Trimming took 6 bases from V and 10 from J, leaving 28 bases between them. The CDR3 sequence: CASSPGRGRPRGDEQFF. The CDR3 coding sequence is TGTGCCAGCAGCCCCGGGAGGGGGCGACCCCGTGGGGACGAGCAGTTCTTC.

This clonotype showed up many times. V is TRBV25-1 and J is TRBJ2-5; the D call may be TRBD1 or TRBD2 (5 bases each). Germline loops: CDR1 MGHDK, CDR2 SYGVNS. V gave up 2 bases and J gave up 0 bases, with 10 bases separating them. The CDR3 sequence is 15 residues long. This CDR3 reads CASSEVGRDQETQYF. The CDR3 bases are TGTGCCAGCAGTGAAGTGGGACGGGACCAAGAGACCCAGTACTTC.

Details on this clonotype: With a much larger clone just one base away, this may be a read error. This chain links TRBV7-9 with TRBJ1-1; TRBD1 is a possible D gene (6 bases). The germline V gene encodes CDR1 SEHNR and CDR2 FQNEAQ (reference sequence). Trimming stripped 0 bases from V and 2 bases from J, with 13 bases between. The CDR3 spans 16 residues. CDR3 nucleotides: TGTGCCAGCAGCTTAGCGAGGGGGATCAGTAACACTGAAGCTTTCTTT. It translates to CASSLARGISNTEAFF.

V and J are TRBV10-2 and TRBJ1-4; 9 positions agree with TRBD1. The CDR3 has 12 residues. Germline V gives CDR1 WSHSY, CDR2 SAAADI. V dropped 8 bases and J dropped 8; count of bases not matched to a gene: 3. The CDR3 protein is CASGTGWEKLFF. DNA for the CDR3: TGCGCCAGCGGGACAGGGTGGGAAAAACTGTTTTTT.

The chain recombines TRBV3-1 with TRBJ1-1; 7 positions match TRBD1. The CDR3 is 15 residues long. With 2 bases clipped from V and 4 bases from J, the junction kept 7 bases outside the gene matches. Germline CDR1 and CDR2: LGHDT and YNNKEL (reference sequence). This chain's CDR3 is CASSQRTGPGTEAFF. CDR3 in DNA: TGTGCCAGCAGCCAAAGGACAGGTCCGGGCACTGAAGCTTTCTTT. Variable domain in full (rest from reference TRBV3-1 and TRBJ1-1): DTAVSQTPKYLVTQMGNDKSIKCEQNLGHDTMYWYKQDSKKFLKIMFSYNNKELIINETVPNRFSPKSPDKAHLNLHINSLELGDSAVYFCASSQRTGPGTEAFFGQGTRLTVV.

This clonotype was picked up many times. The V and J genes are TRBV30 and TRBJ1-5; D may be TRBD1 (5 bases). There are 13 residues in the CDR3. V lost 3 bases and J lost 1, with 7 bases in between. CDR1 is GTSNPN and CDR2 is SVGIG in the germline V gene (reference sequence). The CDR3 sequence is CAWRGESNQPQHF. CDR3 DNA sequence: TGTGCCTGGAGGGGGGAGAGCAATCAGCCCCAGCATTTT.

This clonotype appeared a few times. The chain joins TRBV6-1 to TRBJ2-1; weak D call: TRBD2 (6 bases). This CDR3 is built from 15 residues. Between the trimmed V and J ends, which lost 4 bases and 6 bases, there was a span of 16 bases. Germline V lookup: CDR1 MNHNS, CDR2 SASEGT. The CDR3 bases are TGTGCCAGCAGTGGACTAGACCCAAGGGCCAATGAGCAGTTCTTC. This gives the protein CASSGLDPRANEQFF.

This clonotype was seen at least ten times. The V and J genes are TRBV30 and TRBJ2-1; 8 bases agree with TRBD2. Per germline, CDR1 GTSNPN and CDR2 SVGIG (reference sequence). Germline trimming cut 6 bases from V and 2 bases from J; bases unmatched to any gene: 9. This CDR3 spans 15 amino acids. CDR3 sequence reads: CACRGLAGTYNEQFF. The CDR3 DNA sequence: TGTGCCTGTAGAGGGCTAGCGGGTACCTACAATGAGCAGTTCTTC.

CDR3 in DNA: TGTGCCAGCAGCCAAGATCCCGGGGCGACCTCCTACGAGCAGTACTTC. This encodes CASSQDPGATSYEQYF. This chain links TRBV3-1 with TRBJ2-7, with D possibly being TRBD1 or TRBD2 (5 bases each). V dropped 0 bases and J dropped 0 bases, with 12 bases sitting between them. Germline V gene sequence: CDR1 LGHDT, CDR2 YNNKEL (reference sequence). The CDR3 contains 16 residues.

This clonotype was counted a few times. The J gene is TRBJ2-1, the V gene TRBV7-9; unclear D gene. Germline CDR1 and CDR2: SEHNR and FQNEAQ (reference sequence). Trimming removed 5 bases from V and 9 bases from J, with 11 bases in between. The CDR3 has 12 amino acids. The CDR3 spells CASSHTPSEQFF. CDR3 DNA sequence: TGTGCCAGCAGCCACACGCCGAGTGAGCAGTTCTTC.

Many counts were recorded for this clonotype. The chain employs TRBV5-5 and TRBJ2-7; weak D call: TRBD1 (6 bases). V lost 4 bases, J lost 6 bases, and 17 bases lay in between. The CDR3 sequence is 14 residues long. From germline, CDR1 is SGHKS and CDR2 YYEKEE (reference sequence). The CDR3 sequence is CASSPWTDFREQYF. DNA for the CDR3: TGTGCCAGCAGCCCGTGGACAGACTTTCGCGAGCAGTACTTC. Supplemented by reference TRBV5-5 and TRBJ2-7, the full variable domain reads DAGVTQSPTHLIKTRGQQVTLRCSPISGHKSVSWYQQVLGQGPQFIFQYYEKEERGRGNFPDRFSARQFPNYSSELNVNALLLGDSALYLCASSPWTDFREQYFGPGTRLTVT.

V usage is TRBV29-1 and J usage is TRBJ2-5; D unresolved. Trimming took 3 bases from V and 5 from J, leaving 4 bases between them. From germline, CDR1 is SQVTM and CDR2 ANQGSEA. The CDR3 covers 10 residues. The CDR3 DNA reads TGCAGCGTTGATCGGGAGACCCAGTACTTC. Protein: CSVDRETQYF.

In this sample, this clonotype turned up once. The J gene is TRBJ2-1, the V gene TRBV6-1, with TRBD1 matching 7 bases. The CDR3 has 15 amino acids. Germline V CDR1 and CDR2: MNHNS, SASEGT. The junction had 11 bases not matched to a gene; V was cut back by 6 bases and J by 6 bases. The CDR3 sequence: CASRTGLGAANEQFF. DNA for the CDR3: TGTGCCAGCAGGACAGGGCTGGGGGCGGCCAATGAGCAGTTCTTC.

This clonotype was counted ten times or more. The chain combines TRBV20-1 with TRBJ2-1; 9 nucleotides agree with TRBD2. With V trimmed by 3 bases and J by 5 bases, 11 bases remained unmatched. The CDR3 has 16 residues. Germline V lookup: CDR1 DFQATT, CDR2 SNEGSKA (reference sequence). CDR3 sequence (DNA): TGCAGTGCTAGCTCCCGACTAGCGGCTAGGGACAATGAGCAGTTCTTC. It yields the protein CSASSRLAARDNEQFF.